Listed below are T cell receptor beta chains from one sample, sequenced in a study of post-analysis software for immune sequencing data. TCRdb re-called the PCR reads through MiXCR, storing one row per CDR3 protein. The profile shows roughly 650,000 distinct CDR3 sequences, 59% of them singletons. Sequenced sample: blood. These receptors were obtained from a girl aged 2-10 years with multiple sclerosis. Both conserved end residues are part of each CDR3. A D gene is named only where the DNA matches it firmly. Some rows have no size entry. The others give once, few or many, or a class for an expanded clone.

d_gene,j_gene,v_gene,abundance,CDR3aa,CDR3nt
-,TRBJ2-5,TRBV6-5,-,CASSYSRVQETQYF,TGTGCCAGCAGTTACAGCAGGGTCCAAGAGACCCAGTACTTC
-,TRBJ1-5,TRBV6-1,-,CASSRSWNQPQHF,TGTGCCAGCAGCCGATCCTGGAATCAGCCCCAGCATTTT
-,TRBJ2-1,TRBV28,-,CASGAAGQFF,TGTGCCTCCGGGGCAGCTGGTCAGTTCTTC
-,TRBJ1-1,TRBV29-1,-,CSVVMNTEAFF,TGCAGCGTTGTCATGAACACTGAAGCTTTCTTT
TRBD1,TRBJ1-2,TRBV4-1,-,CASSQGQGASYGYTF,TGCGCCAGCAGCCAAGGACAGGGGGCTTCGTATGGCTACACCTTC
TRBD2,TRBJ2-1,TRBV5-1,-,CASSFGLAGVHGEQFF,TGCGCCAGCAGCTTTGGGCTAGCGGGAGTCCACGGTGAGCAGTTCTTC
-,TRBJ2-5,TRBV6-1,-,CASSEDRGRWETQYF,TGTGCCAGCAGTGAAGATCGAGGGCGTTGGGAGACCCAGTACTTC
-,TRBJ2-3,TRBV5-1,-,CASSRDATDTQYF,TGCGCCAGCAGTCGAGACGCTACAGATACGCAGTATTTT
TRBD2,TRBJ2-1,TRBV6-2/TRBV6-3,-,CASSYGGETYNEQFF,TGTGCCAGCAGTTACGGGGGGGAGACCTACAATGAGCAGTTCTTC
-,TRBJ2-1,TRBV3-1,once,CASSPGTHNNEQFF,TGTGCCAGCAGCCCCGGGACCCATAACAATGAGCAGTTCTTC
-,TRBJ2-3,TRBV10-2,-,CASSERVSRDTQYF,TGCGCCAGCAGTGAACGAGTATCACGGGATACGCAGTATTTT
TRBD2,TRBJ2-3,TRBV20-1,-,CSARRPAGRTDTQYF,TGCAGTGCTAGACGGCCAGCGGGACGCACAGATACGCAGTATTTT